The clone carrying this TCR beta chain appeared many times. Antigen unknown. The CDR3 is 11 amino acids. The V and J ends lost 7 bases and 4 bases respectively, with 5 bases between them. Germline CDR1 is SEHNR and CDR2 is FQNEAQ (reference sequence). These data are taken from a study of early T cells in non-severe SARS-CoV-2 infection. Across the whole study: Sequencing targeted bulk RNA from unsorted whole blood, leaving chains unpaired.

Notes on the study in general: Matching with VDJdb favored anti-spike CD8 responses (missing private and CD4 specificities).

Individual cDNA molecules received unique molecular identifiers during library preparation. TCRdb itself ran the 5' RACE reads through MiXCR, one entry per CDR3 protein. The table records about 54,000 distinct CDR3 sequences, roughly 8% of them present only once. The sequencing here drew on whole blood, taken at baseline. The chain employs TRBV7-9 and TRBJ2-1; unclear D gene. This clonotype was sampled from an adult who was a healthcare worker with PCR-confirmed SARS-CoV-2 infection or an uninfected control (not recorded which). CDR3 in amino acids: CASTEYNEQFF. DNA of the CDR3: TGTGCCAGCACCGAATACAATGAGCAGTTCTTC.